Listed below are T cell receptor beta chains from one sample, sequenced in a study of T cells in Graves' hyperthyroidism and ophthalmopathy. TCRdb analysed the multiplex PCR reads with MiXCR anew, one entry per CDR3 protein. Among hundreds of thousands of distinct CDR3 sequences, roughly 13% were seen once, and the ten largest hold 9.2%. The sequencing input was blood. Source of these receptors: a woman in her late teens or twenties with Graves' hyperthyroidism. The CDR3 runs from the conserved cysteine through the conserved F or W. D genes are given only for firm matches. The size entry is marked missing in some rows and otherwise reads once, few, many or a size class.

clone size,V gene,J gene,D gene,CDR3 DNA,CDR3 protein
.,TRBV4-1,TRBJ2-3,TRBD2,TGCGCCAGCAGCCTAGCGGGGGGGAGTGATACGCAGTATTTT,CASSLAGGSDTQYF
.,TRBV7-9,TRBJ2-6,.,TGTGCCAGCAGCTCCCCAGGACTCTCTGGGGCCAACGTCCTGACTTTC,CASSSPGLSGANVLTF
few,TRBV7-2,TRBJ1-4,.,TGTGCCGGCAGCTTGGGGGCCCAAGCTGAAAAACTGTTTTTT,CAGSLGAQAEKLFF
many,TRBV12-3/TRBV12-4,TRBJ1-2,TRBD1,TGTGCCAGCAGTTTAGGGACAGGGGATGGCTACACCTTC,CASSLGTGDGYTF
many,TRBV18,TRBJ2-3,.,TGTGCCAGCTCACCACGGAGCTTGGGCGGGACAGATACGCAGTATTTT,CASSPRSLGGTDTQYF
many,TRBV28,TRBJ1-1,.,TGTGCCAGCAGTTTCCCCAGGGGCCGCACTGAAGCTTTCTTT,CASSFPRGRTEAFF
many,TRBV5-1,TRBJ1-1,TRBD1,TGCGCCAGCGGCCAGGGGGCTCGGAACACTGAAGCTTTCTTT,CASGQGARNTEAFF
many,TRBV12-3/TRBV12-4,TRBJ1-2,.,TGTGCCAGCAGCTCCGACGGGGGGAACTATGGCTACACCTTC,CASSSDGGNYGYTF
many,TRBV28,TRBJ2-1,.,TGTGCCAGCAGAGTCGAGTCGACGAATGAGCAGTTCTTC,CASRVESTNEQFF
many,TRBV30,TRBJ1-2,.,TGTGCCTGGAGCCCGGGGCTGGGGGGCTACACCTTC,CAWSPGLGGYTF
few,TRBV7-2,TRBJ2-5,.,TGTGCCAGCAGCTCGTGGAGAGAAGAGACCCAGGACTTC,CASSSWREETQDF
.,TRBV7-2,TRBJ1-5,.,TGTGCCAGCAGCTCCCTTCCCCAGGGAATGGGCAATCAGCCCCAGCATTTT,CASSSLPQGMGNQPQHF
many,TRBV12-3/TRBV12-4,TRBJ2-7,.,TGTGCCAGCAGTTTAGTTGCCGGGACCTCCTACGAGCAGTACTTC,CASSLVAGTSYEQYF
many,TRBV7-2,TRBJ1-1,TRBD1,TGTGCCAGCAGCTTGGACGGGACAGCGAAGAAGGCTTTCTTT,CASSLDGTAKKAFF
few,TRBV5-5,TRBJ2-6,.,TGTGCCAGCAGCTTGTCGTTTCGTGGCGCTGGGGCCAACGTCCTGACTTTC,CASSLSFRGAGANVLTF
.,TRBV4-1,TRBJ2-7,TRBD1,TGCGCCAGCAGCCTGCGAGACAGGGGGACGTCGTCCTACGAGCAGTACTTC,CASSLRDRGTSSYEQYF
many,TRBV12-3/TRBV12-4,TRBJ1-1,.,TGTGCCAGCAGTGGGGGTGGGTACACTGAAGCTTTCTTT,CASSGGGYTEAFF
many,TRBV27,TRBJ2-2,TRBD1,TGTGCCAGCAGTCGACAGGGGGCTCGCACCGGGGAGCTGTTTTTT,CASSRQGARTGELFF
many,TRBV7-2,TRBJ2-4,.,TGTGCCAGCAGCGGACAGAAAAACATTCAGTACTTC,CASSGQKNIQYF
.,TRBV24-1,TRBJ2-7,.,TGTGCCACCAGTGCCCCGACAGTTTCCTACGAGCAGTACTTC,CATSAPTVSYEQYF
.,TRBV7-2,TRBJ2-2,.,TGTACCAGCAGCTTGGTCACGGGGGACGGGACCGGGGAGCTGTTTTTT,CTSSLVTGDGTGELFF
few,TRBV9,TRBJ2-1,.,TGTGCCAGCAGCGTCTCACGCGACCACAATGAGCAGTTCTTC,CASSVSRDHNEQFF
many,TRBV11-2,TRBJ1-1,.,TGTGCCAGCAGCTTAGAAGGCTCCGGGCGAGCTTTCTTT,CASSLEGSGRAFF
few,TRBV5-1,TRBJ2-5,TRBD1,TGCGCCAGCAGCCTGGGACAGGCTACGCAAGAGACCCAGTACTTC,CASSLGQATQETQYF
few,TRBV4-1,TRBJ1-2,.,TGCGCCAGCAGCCCAACGGGACAAGACTATGGCTACACCTTC,CASSPTGQDYGYTF
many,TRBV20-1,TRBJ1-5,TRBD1,TGCAGTGCTACCGACGGACAGGGTATGAGCAATCAGCCCCAGCATTTT,CSATDGQGMSNQPQHF